This T cell receptor beta chain emerged from a study of regulatory T cells in long-lasting Graves disease. Time point indicated: newly diagnosed GD, antithyroid drugs for less than 3 months. The TCR library was prepared using RNA isolated from PBMCs. Overall study results and limits: The number of shared public clonotypes was higher in persistent patients (2,741) than new patients (under 1,000).

The CDR3 length is 16 residues. With V trimmed by 2 bases and J by 3 bases, 9 bases remained unmatched. The germline gives CDR1 MNHEY, CDR2 SMNVEV (reference sequence). Combining iRepertoire HTBI primers with Arm-PCR of CDR3 regions, the authors built TCR beta libraries. TCRdb reprocessed the multiplex PCR reads via MiXCR and lists one record per CDR3 protein. This repertoire shows a few hundred thousand distinct CDR3 sequences, 15% to 20% found once; its top ten account for 13% to 15%. This clonotype was seen ten or more times. The antigen is not known. This sample also appeared in a second study, on T cells in Graves' hyperthyroidism and ophthalmopathy. That report adds: Uncontrolled infection, other autoimmune disease, pregnancy or lactation disqualified patients from enrolment. Most clonotypes expanded in thyroid above 0.001 were likewise present in blood.

The sample in question was peripheral blood mononuclear cells (PBMCs), obtained at new diagnosis, from a patient treated with antithyroid drugs. The chain joins TRBV27 to TRBJ2-7; 8 nucleotides line up with TRBD1. The source is a woman in her 30s with Graves disease. For the CDR3, the DNA is TGTGCCAGCAGTTTAGGAGCGACAGGGGCGGTCTACGAGCAGTACTTC. Its protein is CASSLGATGAVYEQYF.